Shown below are 10 T cell receptor beta chains from a single sample sequenced in a study of cytomegalovirus exposure and HLA in healthy donors. The PCR used 60 Vbeta and 13 Jbeta primers. Only in-frame clones appear in the TCRdb table, and some are missing; sequencing was by immunoSEQ multiplex PCR. Among roughly 130,000 clones, approximately 85% were seen once, and the ten largest hold 0.45% to 0.55%. The sample consisted of PBMCs. The receptors stem from a middle-aged woman in good health and CMV-seronegative.

The chain couples TRBV10-3 to TRBJ1-3, with no clear D. This CDR3 has 14 amino acids. Trimming removed 0 bases at V and 5 bases at J, with 8 bases between. Germline V gene sequence: CDR1 ENHRY, CDR2 SYGVKD. The DNA for the CDR3 is TGTGCCATCAGTGAGTCGAATCTAAGAAACACCATATATTTT. It specifies CAISESNLRNTIYF.

The chain carries TRBV5-8 and TRBJ2-1; 7 bases map to TRBD2. Germline loops: CDR1 SGHTS, CDR2 YDEGEE. The CDR3 totals 18 residues. After removal of 4 bases from V and 3 bases from J, the junction contained 16 bases not matched to a gene. Here the CDR3 DNA reads TGTGCCAGCAGCCCCCGCTCTGGAGCGGGGCGGGGCTACAATGAGCAGTTCTTC. Translation: CASSPRSGAGRGYNEQFF. Combining the CDR3 with reference TRBV5-8 and TRBJ2-1 gives the whole variable domain EAGVTQSPTHLIKTRGQQATLRCSPISGHTSVYWYQQALGLGLQFLLWYDEGEERNRGNFPPRFSGRQFPNYSSELNVNALELEDSALYLCASSPRSGAGRGYNEQFFGPGTRLTVL.

The V call is TRBV28, the J call TRBJ2-7, with 7 nucleotides matching TRBD2. J lost 3 bases, V lost 4 bases, and 9 bases had no gene match. The CDR3 contains 15 residues. Per the germline V gene, CDR1 is MDHEN and CDR2 is SYDVKM. DNA of the CDR3: TGTGCCAGCAGTTCTCCCTCCGCGGGAGTCTACGAGCAGTACTTC. Encoded protein: CASSSPSAGVYEQYF.

The V and J genes are TRBV2 and TRBJ2-2; D perhaps matches TRBD1 (5 bases). There are 13 residues in the CDR3. The germline CDR1 and CDR2 sequences are SNHLY and FYNNEI. V lost 6 bases and J 6 bases, leaving 11 bases between the germline ends. Written as DNA, the CDR3 is TGTGCCAGCAGGGACAATATAGCCGGGGAGCTGTTTTTT. Its translation is CASRDNIAGELFF.

J is TRBJ1-4 and V is TRBV6-5, with 7 bases identical to TRBD1. The CDR3 totals 16 residues. Germline V gene lookup returns CDR1 MNHEY and CDR2 SVGAGI. The J segment lost 4 bases and the V segment lost 2 bases, leaving 7 bases of the junction unmatched. This chain's CDR3 is CASSYRGDRVNEKLFF. As DNA, the CDR3 is TGTGCCAGCAGTTACAGGGGGGACAGAGTTAATGAAAAACTGTTTTTT.

The chain carries TRBV6-1 and TRBJ1-1; no clear D. CDR1 and CDR2 from the germline V gene are MNHNS and SASEGT. The CDR3 covers 14 residues. The V and J ends lost 7 bases and 3 bases respectively, with 15 bases between them. The CDR3 protein is CASTPHRVDTEAFF. CDR3 sequence (DNA): TGTGCCAGCACGCCCCATCGGGTGGACACTGAAGCTTTCTTT.

This clone was found once. The V and J genes are TRBV7-9 and TRBJ1-2; 7 positions match TRBD1. V dropped 5 bases and J dropped 0; count of bases not matched to a gene: 3. The germline V gene has CDR1 SEHNR and CDR2 FQNEAQ (reference sequence). The CDR3 has 14 amino acids. Here the CDR3 DNA reads TGTGCCAGCAGCCTGGGACAGTCTAACTATGGCTACACCTTC. Protein: CASSLGQSNYGYTF.

The chain is built from TRBV7-9 and TRBJ2-7; 9 nucleotides match TRBD2. This CDR3 has 17 amino acids. The germline gives CDR1 SEHNR, CDR2 FQNEAQ (reference sequence). The V segment lost 7 bases and the J segment 1 base; nucleotides outside the gene matches: 14. CDR3 DNA sequence: TGTGCCAGCACCCTGGGGGACTGGCGGGAGGGTTCCTACGAGCAGTACTTC. Translated: CASTLGDWREGSYEQYF. Drawing the rest from reference TRBV7-9 and TRBJ2-7, the complete variable domain is DTGVSQNPRHKITKRGQNVTFRCDPISEHNRLYWYRQTLGQGPEFLTYFQNEAQLEKSRLLSDRFSAERPKGSFSTLEIQRTEQGDSAMYLCASTLGDWREGSYEQYFGPGTRLTVT.

The genes are TRBV11-3 and TRBJ2-1; 11 positions match TRBD2. Germline V gene data show CDR1 as SGHNT and CDR2 as YENEEA. The CDR3 totals 17 residues. The junction had 4 bases not matched to a gene; V was cut back by 0 bases and J by 3 bases. CDR3 in amino acids: CASSLDSGTSGYNEQFF. CDR3 bases: TGTGCCAGCAGCTTAGATTCGGGGACTAGCGGCTACAATGAGCAGTTCTTC.

The chain is built from TRBV5-1 and TRBJ1-1, with a weak D call TRBD1 (5 bases). The CDR3 extends over 14 amino acids. Trimming removed 4 bases at V and 5 bases at J, with 15 bases between. Germline V gene sequence: CDR1 SGHRS, CDR2 YFSETQ. The CDR3 protein is CASSRLNRQTEAFF. As DNA, the CDR3 is TGCGCCAGCAGCCGTCTCAACAGGCAAACTGAAGCTTTCTTT. Looking up the rest from reference TRBV5-1 and TRBJ1-1 gives the full variable domain: KAGVTQTPRYLIKTRGQQVTLSCSPISGHRSVSWYQQTPGQGLQFLFEYFSETQRNKGNFPGRFSGRQFSNSRSEMNVSTLELGDSALYLCASSRLNRQTEAFFGQGTRLTVV.